These 19 T cell receptor beta chains were all obtained from the same sample, sequenced in a study of T cell responses to AZD1222 COVID-19 vaccine. TCRdb's table, derived via immunoSEQ multiplex PCR, lists solely in-frame clones and lacks some. The table lists 160,000 or so clones, 90% of them singletons. The sequencing used peripheral blood, collected on day 0 of AZD1222 vaccination. These receptors were obtained from an adult in good health.

CDR3 in DNA: TGTGCCAGCAGGTCCTGGGGACAGGGGGCGCCTGGCTACACCTTC. Translated, it gives CASRSWGQGAPGYTF. The chain links TRBV6-5 to TRBJ1-2; TRBD1 agrees at 12 bases. Germline V gene data show CDR1 as MNHEY and CDR2 as SVGAGI. CDR3 length: 15 residues. Losses at the gene ends were 6 bases for V and 7 bases for J; bases not matched to a gene: 9.

A few counts support this clone. The V call is TRBV5-5, the J call TRBJ1-2; D gene uncertain. Germline-derived CDR1 and CDR2 are SGHKS and YYEKEE (reference sequence). The CDR3 contains 15 residues. V gave up 0 bases and J gave up 2 bases, with 11 bases separating them. The CDR3 reads CASSLVPGSNYGYTF. The CDR3 DNA reads as TGTGCCAGCAGCTTGGTTCCGGGATCCAACTATGGCTACACCTTC.

The chain joins TRBV7-9 to TRBJ2-5; 10 bases are shared with TRBD1. The CDR3 contains 16 residues. Germline lookup yields CDR1 SEHNR and CDR2 FQNEAQ (reference sequence). Unmatched junction bases numbered 10, after V lost 4 bases and J lost 5 bases. DNA for the CDR3: TGTGCCAGCAGCTACCAGGACAGGGGGAGTGGTGAGACCCAGTACTTC. Protein sequence: CASSYQDRGSGETQYF.

This chain's CDR3 is CAGPGLAGGTGELFF. Here the CDR3 DNA reads TGTGCCGGGCCGGGACTAGCGGGAGGCACCGGGGAGCTGTTTTTT. This sequence joins TRBV21-1 and TRBJ2-2; the D call of TRBD2 is as the table states it, not checked on the DNA. TRBV21-1 is labeled a pseudogene. The CDR3 consists of 15 residues.

The chain links TRBV12-3 or TRBV12-4 to TRBJ2-7, with a weak D call TRBD1 (5 bases). The CDR3 totals 13 residues. V lost 6 bases to trimming and J lost 6 bases, with 15 bases between them. The CDR3 spells CASRPGTGGEQYF. In nucleotides, the CDR3 is TGTGCCAGCAGACCTGGTACAGGTGGCGAGCAGTACTTC.

The V call is TRBV27, the J call TRBJ2-2, with TRBD2 matching 13 bases. Germline V lookup: CDR1 MNHEY, CDR2 SMNVEV (reference sequence). Losses at the gene ends were 7 bases for V and 7 bases for J; bases not matched to a gene: 15. The CDR3 length is 18 residues. CDR3 nucleotide sequence: TGTGCCAGCAAACTAGCGGGAGGGCGACGTACTTACATCGGGGAGCTGTTTTTT. Its translation is CASKLAGGRRTYIGELFF.

The V gene is TRBV27, the J gene TRBJ1-1, with D maybe TRBD1 (5 bases). CDR1 MNHEY and CDR2 SMNVEV come from the germline V gene (reference sequence). The CDR3 covers 14 residues. Trimming shortened V by 4 bases and J by 0 bases, and 9 bases separated the two germline ends. The CDR3 DNA is TGTGCCAGCAGTTCCGGGACGGTGAACACTGAAGCTTTCTTT. This gives the protein CASSSGTVNTEAFF.

V gene TRBV9 combines with J gene TRBJ2-1; D is undetermined. V lost 1 base, J lost 0 bases, and 8 bases lay in between. In germline, CDR1 is SGDLS, CDR2 YYNGEE. The CDR3 runs 15 residues. In DNA form, the CDR3 reads TGTGCCAGCAGCGTAACAGTGAGCTCCTACAATGAGCAGTTCTTC. Amino acids: CASSVTVSSYNEQFF. The complete variable domain, with remaining parts taken from reference TRBV9 and TRBJ2-1, reads DSGVTQTPKHLITATGQRVTLRCSPRSGDLSVYWYQQSLDQGLQFLIQYYNGEERAKGNILERFSAQQFPDLHSELNLSSLELGDSALYFCASSVTVSSYNEQFFGPGTRLTVL.

The chain combines TRBV5-1 with TRBJ1-5, with D possibly being TRBD1 (6 bases). The CDR3 has 15 residues. Per germline, CDR1 SGHRS and CDR2 YFSETQ. V gave up 2 bases and J gave up 6 bases, with 15 bases separating them. CDR3 in DNA: TGCGCCAGCAGCTTTGAGGGGGGCACAGGTCAGCCCCAGCATTTT. The encoded protein is CASSFEGGTGQPQHF.

Worth noting for this clone: At one end, the junction sequence differs from germline, possibly due to a read error. The chain joins TRBV7-3 to TRBJ1-4; no firm D call. This CDR3 contains 12 residues. Germline assignment: CDR1 SGHTA and CDR2 FQGTGA. DNA of the CDR3: TGTGCCAGCACCTTAGGGCGGGCAAAACTGTTTTTT. Translated: CASTLGRAKLFF.

The V and J genes are TRBV18 and TRBJ2-5; 12 bases agree with TRBD2. The ends lost 3 bases at V and 4 bases at J; junction bases unmatched: 6. There are 16 residues in the CDR3. CDR1 and CDR2 (germline): KGHSH, LQKENI. CDR3 sequence reads: CASSPDLLAGGETQYF. The CDR3 DNA follows: TGTGCCAGCTCACCCGATTTACTAGCGGGAGGAGAGACCCAGTACTTC. Using reference TRBV18 and TRBJ2-5 for the parts outside the CDR3, the full variable domain is NAGVMQNPRHLVRRRGQEARLRCSPMKGHSHVYWYRQLPEEGLKFMVYLQKENIIDESGMPKERFSAEFPKEGPSILRIQQVVRGDSAAYFCASSPDLLAGGETQYFGPGTRLLVL.

The rearrangement uses TRBV5-1 and TRBJ2-7, with 8 bases matching TRBD2. The CDR3 has 15 amino acids. Germline V gene sequence: CDR1 SGHRS, CDR2 YFSETQ. V lost 0 bases, J lost 0 bases, and 2 bases stayed unmatched. This CDR3 is CASSLGLAFSYEQYF. As DNA, the CDR3 is TGCGCCAGCAGCTTGGGACTAGCGTTCTCCTACGAGCAGTACTTC.

The chain is built from TRBV14 and TRBJ2-5; 10 bases agree with TRBD2. Germline loops: CDR1 SGHDN, CDR2 FVKESK. J lost 5 bases, V lost 2 bases, and 2 bases had no gene match. The CDR3 has 14 amino acids. The CDR3 DNA sequence: TGTGCCAGCAGCCAACCGGGACTAGCGGAGACCCAGTACTTC. It is translated as CASSQPGLAETQYF.

The chain links TRBV29-1 to TRBJ1-5; no clear D. Germline V gene lookup returns CDR1 SQVTM and CDR2 ANQGSEA. The CDR3 spans 14 residues. V was clipped by 2 bases and J by 4 bases, with 12 bases between them. CDR3 protein: CSVELAGGNQPQHF. The CDR3 DNA is TGCAGCGTTGAATTGGCGGGAGGTAATCAGCCCCAGCATTTT.

This chain joins TRBV24-1 and TRBJ2-5; 7 nucleotides match TRBD1. In germline, CDR1 is KGHDR, CDR2 SFDVKD. This CDR3 comprises 16 residues. The trim removed 4 bases at V and 6 bases at J, leaving 13 bases unmatched. The CDR3 DNA is TGTGCCACCAGTGACCCCACCCAGGGGGATGTGAAGACCCAGTACTTC. Translation gives CATSDPTQGDVKTQYF.

V is TRBV7-9 and J is TRBJ2-7, with a possible D match to TRBD1 (6 bases). This CDR3 region has 13 residues. Looked up from germline, CDR1 is SEHNR and CDR2 is FQNEAQ (reference sequence). Trimming pared 5 bases from V and 7 bases from J, leaving 15 bases between. The DNA of the CDR3 is TGTGCCAGCAGCGCAGGACATACAGGGGAGCAGTACTTC. It codes for CASSAGHTGEQYF.

This chain connects TRBV20-1 to TRBJ1-1, with D unclear. CDR3 length: 11 residues. CDR1 is DFQATT, CDR2 SNEGSKA, per germline (reference sequence). V was cut by 5 bases and J by 1 base, with 5 bases left in between. In DNA form, the CDR3 reads TGCAGTGCTGTAAAGAACACTGAAGCTTTCTTT. It encodes CSAVKNTEAFF.

This clone was picked up one time. The chain is built from TRBV7-8 and TRBJ2-1, with 14 bases fitting TRBD2. After removal of 1 base from V and 4 bases from J, the junction contained 3 bases not matched to a gene. The CDR3 runs 17 residues. Germline V gene data show CDR1 as SGHVS and CDR2 as FQNEAQ. The CDR3 reads CASSLGTSGRFYNEQFF. Here the CDR3 DNA reads TGTGCCAGCAGCTTAGGGACTAGCGGGAGGTTTTACAATGAGCAGTTCTTC.

The V gene is TRBV7-8, the J gene TRBJ2-3; 11 bases map to TRBD2. Germline lookup yields CDR1 SGHVS and CDR2 FQNEAQ. There are 16 residues in the CDR3. V was pared by 5 bases and J by 0 bases, with 4 bases of the junction left unmatched. The CDR3 coding sequence is TGTGCCAGCAGCCCCCGGACTAGCGGGAGCACAGATACGCAGTATTTT. This translates into CASSPRTSGSTDTQYF.